This T cell receptor beta chain was recorded in a study of shared T cell receptors in the human thymus. Generated by immunoSEQ multiplex PCR, the TCRdb table keeps only in-frame clones and is missing some. The sample has more than 550,000 clones, 75% to 90% seen once. CDR1 and CDR2 from the germline V gene are KGHSH and LQKENI. V was cut by 1 base and J by 1 base, with 12 bases left in between. The CDR3 runs to 16 residues. These data were likewise used in another study, on human thymus T cells. From that report: The source of the thymus tissue was resections taken during corrective heart surgery.

Sequencing was done on a sample of thymocytes. The rearrangement joins TRBV18 to TRBJ2-3; D remains ambiguous. This TCR was recovered from a girl under three years old with a congenital heart defect. The CDR3 protein is CASSPHARVGTDTQYF. Written as DNA, the CDR3 is TGTGCCAGCTCACCACACGCTCGGGTGGGCACAGATACGCAGTATTTT.